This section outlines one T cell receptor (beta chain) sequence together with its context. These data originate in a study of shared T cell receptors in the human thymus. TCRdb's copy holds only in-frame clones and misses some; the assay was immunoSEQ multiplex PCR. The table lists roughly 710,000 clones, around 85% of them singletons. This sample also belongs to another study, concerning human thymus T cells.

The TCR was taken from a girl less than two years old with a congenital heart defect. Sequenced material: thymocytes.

CDR3 loop: CASAYRRPYEQYF. The CDR3 nucleotides are TGTGCCAGCGCCTATCGGAGACCCTACGAGCAGTACTTC. V is TRBV2 and J is TRBJ2-7; no reliable D call. This CDR3 is 13 amino acids long. The germline V gene encodes CDR1 SNHLY and CDR2 FYNNEI. Trimming removed 8 bases at V and 2 bases at J, with 13 bases between.